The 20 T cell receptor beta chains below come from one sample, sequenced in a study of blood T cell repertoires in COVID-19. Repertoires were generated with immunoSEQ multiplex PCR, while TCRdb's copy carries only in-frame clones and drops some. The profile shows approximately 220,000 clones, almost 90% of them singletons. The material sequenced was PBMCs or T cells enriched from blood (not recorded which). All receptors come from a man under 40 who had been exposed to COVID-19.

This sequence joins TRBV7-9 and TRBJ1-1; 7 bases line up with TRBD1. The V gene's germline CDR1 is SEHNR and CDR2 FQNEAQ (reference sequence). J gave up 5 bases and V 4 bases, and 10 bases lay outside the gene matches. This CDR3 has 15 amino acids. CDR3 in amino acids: CASSYQGAGGTEAFF. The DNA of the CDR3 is TGTGCCAGCAGCTACCAAGGGGCAGGGGGAACTGAAGCTTTCTTT. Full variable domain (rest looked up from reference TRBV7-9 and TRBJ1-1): DTGVSQNPRHKITKRGQNVTFRCDPISEHNRLYWYRQTLGQGPEFLTYFQNEAQLEKSRLLSDRFSAERPKGSFSTLEIQRTEQGDSAMYLCASSYQGAGGTEAFFGQGTRLTVV.

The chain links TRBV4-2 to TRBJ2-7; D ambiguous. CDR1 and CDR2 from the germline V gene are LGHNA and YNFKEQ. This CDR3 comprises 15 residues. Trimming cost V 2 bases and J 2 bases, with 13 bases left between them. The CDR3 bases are TGTGCCAGCAGCCAAAATTCCGGCAGGACCTACGAGCAGTACTTC. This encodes CASSQNSGRTYEQYF.

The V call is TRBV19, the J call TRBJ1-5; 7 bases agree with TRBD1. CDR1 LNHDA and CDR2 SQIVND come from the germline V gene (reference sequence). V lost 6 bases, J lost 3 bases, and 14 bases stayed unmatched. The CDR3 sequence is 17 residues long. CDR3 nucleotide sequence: TGTGCCAGTAGCGTCGGACAGGCAAGGGCCCTCAATCAGCCCCAGCATTTT. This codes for CASSVGQARALNQPQHF.

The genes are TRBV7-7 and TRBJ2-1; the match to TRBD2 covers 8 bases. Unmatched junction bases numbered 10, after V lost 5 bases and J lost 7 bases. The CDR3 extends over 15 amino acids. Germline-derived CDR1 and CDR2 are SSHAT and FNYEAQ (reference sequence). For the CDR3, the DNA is TGTGCCAGCAGCCCCATCCGGGGGGGTGTGAATGAGCAGTTCTTC. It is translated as CASSPIRGGVNEQFF. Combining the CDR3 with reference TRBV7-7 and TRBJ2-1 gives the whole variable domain GAGVSQSPRYKVTKRGQDVTLRCDPISSHATLYWYQQALGQGPEFLTYFNYEAQPDKSGLPSDRFSAERPEGSISTLTIQRTEQRDSAMYRCASSPIRGGVNEQFFGPGTRLTVL.

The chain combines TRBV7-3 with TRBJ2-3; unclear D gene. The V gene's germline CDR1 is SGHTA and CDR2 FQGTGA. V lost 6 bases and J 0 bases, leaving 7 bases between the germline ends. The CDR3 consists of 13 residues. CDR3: CASSRSSTDTQYF. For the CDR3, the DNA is TGTGCCAGCAGTCGTTCTAGCACAGATACGCAGTATTTT.

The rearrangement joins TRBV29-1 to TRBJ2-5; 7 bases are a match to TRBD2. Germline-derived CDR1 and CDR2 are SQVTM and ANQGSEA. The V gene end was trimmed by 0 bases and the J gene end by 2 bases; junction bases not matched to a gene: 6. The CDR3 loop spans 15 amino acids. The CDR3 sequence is CSVEDLGGGQETQYF. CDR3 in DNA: TGCAGCGTTGAAGATCTGGGGGGGGGACAAGAGACCCAGTACTTC.

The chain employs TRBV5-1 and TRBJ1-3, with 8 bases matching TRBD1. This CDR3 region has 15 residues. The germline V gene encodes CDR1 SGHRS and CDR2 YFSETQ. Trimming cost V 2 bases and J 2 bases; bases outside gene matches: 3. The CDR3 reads CASSLRTGTGNTIYF. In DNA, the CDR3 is TGCGCCAGCAGCTTAAGGACAGGGACTGGAAACACCATATATTTT.

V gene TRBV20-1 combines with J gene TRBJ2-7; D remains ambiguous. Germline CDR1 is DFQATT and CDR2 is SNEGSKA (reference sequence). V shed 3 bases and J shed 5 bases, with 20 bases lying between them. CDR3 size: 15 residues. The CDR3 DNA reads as TGCAGTGCTAGTTCAGGTCGAGCCACGGCCCACGAGCAGTACTTC. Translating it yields CSASSGRATAHEQYF.

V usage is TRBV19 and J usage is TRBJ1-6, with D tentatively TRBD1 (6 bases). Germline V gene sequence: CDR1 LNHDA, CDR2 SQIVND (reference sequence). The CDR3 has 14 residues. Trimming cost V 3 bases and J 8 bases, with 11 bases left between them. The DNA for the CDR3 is TGTGCCAGTAGTATCGAGGCAGGGGATTCACCCCTCCACTTT. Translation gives CASSIEAGDSPLHF.

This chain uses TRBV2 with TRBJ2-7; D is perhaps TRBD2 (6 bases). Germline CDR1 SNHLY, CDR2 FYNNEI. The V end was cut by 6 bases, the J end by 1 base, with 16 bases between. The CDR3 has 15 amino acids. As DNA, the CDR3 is TGTGCCAGCAGAACCGAAGGAGGGATATCCTACGAGCAGTACTTC. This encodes CASRTEGGISYEQYF.

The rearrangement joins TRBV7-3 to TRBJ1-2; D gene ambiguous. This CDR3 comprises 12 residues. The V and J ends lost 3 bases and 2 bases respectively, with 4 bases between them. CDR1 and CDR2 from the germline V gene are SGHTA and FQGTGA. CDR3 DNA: TGTGCCAGCAGCTTCAGGAACTATGGCTACACCTTC. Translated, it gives CASSFRNYGYTF.

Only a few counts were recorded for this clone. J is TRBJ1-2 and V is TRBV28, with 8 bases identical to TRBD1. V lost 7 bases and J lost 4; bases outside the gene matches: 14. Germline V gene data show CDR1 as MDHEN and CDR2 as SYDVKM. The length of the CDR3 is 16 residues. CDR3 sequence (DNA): TGTGCCAGCATGGCCCCGGGACAGGAAACAATCTATGGCTACACCTTC. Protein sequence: CASMAPGQETIYGYTF.

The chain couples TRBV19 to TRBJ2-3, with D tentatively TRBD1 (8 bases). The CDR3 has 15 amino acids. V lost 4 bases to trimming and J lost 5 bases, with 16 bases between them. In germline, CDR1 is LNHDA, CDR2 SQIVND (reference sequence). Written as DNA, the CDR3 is TGTGCCAGTAGTACGAACAGGGGGGGTATAGATACGCAGTATTTT. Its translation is CASSTNRGGIDTQYF.

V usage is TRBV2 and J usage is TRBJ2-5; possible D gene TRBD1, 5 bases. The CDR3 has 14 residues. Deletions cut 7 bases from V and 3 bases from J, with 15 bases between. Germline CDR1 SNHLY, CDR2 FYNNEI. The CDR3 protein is CASKPSGQEETQYF. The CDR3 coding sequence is TGTGCCAGCAAACCCTCAGGGCAAGAAGAGACCCAGTACTTC.

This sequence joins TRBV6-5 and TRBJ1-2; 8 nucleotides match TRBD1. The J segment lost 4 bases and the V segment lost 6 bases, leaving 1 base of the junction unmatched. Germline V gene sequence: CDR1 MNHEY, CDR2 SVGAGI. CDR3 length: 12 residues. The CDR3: CASRDRAYGYTF. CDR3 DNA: TGTGCCAGCAGGGACAGGGCCTATGGCTACACCTTC.

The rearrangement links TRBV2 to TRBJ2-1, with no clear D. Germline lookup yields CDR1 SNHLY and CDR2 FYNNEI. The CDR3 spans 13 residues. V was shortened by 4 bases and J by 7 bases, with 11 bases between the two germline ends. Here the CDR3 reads CASSVDFDNEQFF. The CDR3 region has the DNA TGTGCCAGCAGTGTCGACTTTGATAATGAGCAGTTCTTC.

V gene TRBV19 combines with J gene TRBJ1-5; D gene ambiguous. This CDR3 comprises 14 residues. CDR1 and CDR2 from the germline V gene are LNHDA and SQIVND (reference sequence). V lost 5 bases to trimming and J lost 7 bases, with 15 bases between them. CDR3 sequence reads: CASSPVGVPQPQHF. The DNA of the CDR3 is TGTGCCAGTAGTCCCGTCGGGGTCCCCCAGCCCCAGCATTTT.

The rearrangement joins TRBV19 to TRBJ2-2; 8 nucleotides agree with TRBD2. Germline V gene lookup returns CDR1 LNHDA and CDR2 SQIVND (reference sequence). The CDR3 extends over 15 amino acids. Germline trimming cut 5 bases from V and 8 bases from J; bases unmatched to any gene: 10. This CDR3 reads CASSVALAARGELFF. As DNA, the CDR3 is TGTGCCAGTAGTGTTGCACTAGCGGCGCGGGGGGAGCTGTTTTTT.

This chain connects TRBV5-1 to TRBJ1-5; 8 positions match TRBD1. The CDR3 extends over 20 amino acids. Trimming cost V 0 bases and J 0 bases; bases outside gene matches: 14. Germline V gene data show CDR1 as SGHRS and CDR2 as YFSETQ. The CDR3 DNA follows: TGCGCCAGCAGCTTGGACGGCCCGGGCAGGGGGCCTGATAGCAATCAGCCCCAGCATTTT. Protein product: CASSLDGPGRGPDSNQPQHF.

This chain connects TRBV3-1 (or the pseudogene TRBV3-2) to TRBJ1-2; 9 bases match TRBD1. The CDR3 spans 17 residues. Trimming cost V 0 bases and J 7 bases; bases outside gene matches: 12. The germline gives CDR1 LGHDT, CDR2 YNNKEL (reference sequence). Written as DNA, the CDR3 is TGTGCCAGCAGCCAAGATCTTAGGGGGACAGGGAAGGGTGGCTACACCTTC. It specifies CASSQDLRGTGKGGYTF.